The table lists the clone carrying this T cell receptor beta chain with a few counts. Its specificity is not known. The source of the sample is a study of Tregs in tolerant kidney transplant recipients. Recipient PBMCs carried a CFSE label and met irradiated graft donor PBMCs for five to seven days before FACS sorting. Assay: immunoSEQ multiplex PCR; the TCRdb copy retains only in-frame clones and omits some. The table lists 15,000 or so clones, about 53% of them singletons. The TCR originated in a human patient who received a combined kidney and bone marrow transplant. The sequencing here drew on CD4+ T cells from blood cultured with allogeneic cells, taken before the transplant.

The CDR3, as DNA: TGTGCCAGCAGCGGACGGACAGCCCTAGATCAGCCCCAGCATTTT. It encodes CASSGRTALDQPQHF. The V call is TRBV21-1, the J call TRBJ1-5; the D segment call TRBD1 is taken from the table without a DNA check. TRBV21-1 corresponds to a pseudogene. The CDR3 covers 15 residues.